This T cell receptor beta chain was sequenced during a study of blood T cell repertoires in COVID-19. At the level of the study: Donors in the United States, Italy and Spain gave samples during acute or convalescent COVID-19. T cells, B-cell-depleted T cells, or PBMCs provided the cDNA or gDNA that served as material.

In the original processing: Quantification of nucleated cells was approximated via reference gene primer amplification. Generated by immunoSEQ multiplex PCR, the TCRdb table keeps only in-frame clones and is missing some. V, J and clone size are those of that table, while D and trimming were read from the DNA. The table lists some 130,000 clones, roughly 83% of them singletons. CDR1 and CDR2 (germline): ENHRY, SYGVKD. The CDR3 totals 14 residues. J lost 5 bases, V lost 6 bases, and 8 bases had no gene match. This receptor was taken from a woman older than 75 with acute or convalescent COVID-19. Sequences were obtained from peripheral blood. This sequence joins TRBV10-3 and TRBJ2-5, with 8 bases fitting TRBD1. DNA for the CDR3: TGTGCCATCAGGGCGGGACAGGAGTTGGAGACCCAGTACTTC. Translation: CAIRAGQELETQYF.